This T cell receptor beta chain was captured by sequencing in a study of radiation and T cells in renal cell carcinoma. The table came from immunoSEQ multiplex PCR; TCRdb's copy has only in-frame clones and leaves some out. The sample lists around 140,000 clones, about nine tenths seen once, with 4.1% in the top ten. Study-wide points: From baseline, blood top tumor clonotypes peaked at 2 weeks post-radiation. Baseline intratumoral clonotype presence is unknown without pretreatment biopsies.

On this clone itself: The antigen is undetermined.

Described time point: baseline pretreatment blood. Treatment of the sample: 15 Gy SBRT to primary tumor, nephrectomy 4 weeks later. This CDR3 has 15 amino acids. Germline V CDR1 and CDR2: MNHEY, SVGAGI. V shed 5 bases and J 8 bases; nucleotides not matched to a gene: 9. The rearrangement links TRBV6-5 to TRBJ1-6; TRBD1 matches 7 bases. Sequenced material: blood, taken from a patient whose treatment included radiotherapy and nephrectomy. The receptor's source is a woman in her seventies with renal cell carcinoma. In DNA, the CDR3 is TGTGCCAGCAGTGGGCACAGGGGTGAAGATTCACCCCTCCACTTT. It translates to CASSGHRGEDSPLHF.